This TCR beta chain was profiled in a study of siplizumab effects on memory and regulatory T cells. Study conclusions and caveats: Mappable alloreactive CD4+ clones came from Treg cells around 70% of the time on average with siplizumab, against approximately 25% in controls. Sequences below about 10^-5 frequency were poorly captured. As a result, only a minor fraction of alloreactive clones mapped to unstimulated subsets. Alloreactive sequences tracing back to unstimulated CD4+ memory cells were significantly reduced by siplizumab.

In regard to this clone: Its antigen is currently unknown.

Profiled with immunoSEQ multiplex PCR; TCRdb holds only in-frame clones, not every one. The sample has under 110,000 clones; about nine tenths are singletons. Germline assignment: CDR1 SGHTA and CDR2 FQGNSA. This CDR3 has 15 residues. Trimming cost V 9 bases and J 2 bases; bases outside gene matches: 9. This receptor was identified in a human donor in good health. Sequencing was carried out using non-Treg CD4+ T cells sorted from blood. The chain combines TRBV7-2 with TRBJ1-2; TRBD1 matches at 10 bases. The CDR3 region is CASQDRGIRNYGYTF. The CDR3, as DNA: TGTGCCAGTCAGGACAGGGGGATCAGAAACTATGGCTACACCTTC.